Below, 10 T cell receptor beta chains from the same sample are listed, as sequenced in a study of shared clonotypes between healthy human individuals. Only in-frame clones appear in the TCRdb table, and some are missing; sequencing was by immunoSEQ multiplex PCR. Among millions of clones listed, over 85% were seen once. The sample consisted of naive CD4+ T cells sorted from blood. This sample's subset: CD45RA+ positively selected. These receptors originate from a young man in good health.

The chain carries TRBV9 and TRBJ2-2, with a possible D match to TRBD1 (6 bases). The CDR3 has 16 amino acids. Germline CDR1 SGDLS, CDR2 YYNGEE. Trimming left V 2 bases short and J 6 bases short, with 17 bases between. CDR3 bases: TGTGCCAGCAGCGTGGCTCCAGGGGTGAGGGCCGGGGAGCTGTTTTTT. Its protein is CASSVAPGVRAGELFF.

This chain joins TRBV7-8 and TRBJ1-5; 10 bases map to TRBD1. The germline V gene encodes CDR1 SGHVS and CDR2 FQNEAQ. J lost 5 bases, V lost 1 base, and 5 bases had no gene match. The CDR3 is made up of 16 amino acids. The CDR3, as DNA: TGTGCCAGCAGCTTAGTTTTCGGGACAGGGGATCAGCCCCAGCATTTT. Amino acid sequence: CASSLVFGTGDQPQHF.

This rearrangement joins TRBV19 to TRBJ2-5, with D perhaps TRBD1 or TRBD2 (6 bases each). V lost 10 bases to trimming and J lost 4 bases, with 25 bases between them. The V gene's germline CDR1 is LNHDA and CDR2 SQIVND (reference sequence). The CDR3 extends over 16 amino acids. The CDR3 DNA sequence: TGTGCCACCCGCCTCCGGGACGGGGGCGGATTAGAGACCCAGTACTTC. It translates to CATRLRDGGGLETQYF.

This chain connects TRBV7-8 to TRBJ2-7, with D perhaps assigned TRBD1 or TRBD2 (5 bases each). This CDR3 is 15 amino acids long. Germline V gene sequence: CDR1 SGHVS, CDR2 FQNEAQ. Trimming took 3 bases from V and 1 from J, leaving 13 bases between them. CDR3 protein: CASSLSGTGSYEQYF. In DNA, the CDR3 is TGTGCCAGCAGCTTGTCCGGGACGGGATCCTACGAGCAGTACTTC. Combining the CDR3 with reference TRBV7-8 and TRBJ2-7 gives the whole variable domain GAGVSQSPRYKVAKRGQDVALRCDPISGHVSLFWYQQALGQGPEFLTYFQNEAQLDKSGLPSDRFFAERPEGSVSTLKIQRTQQEDSAVYLCASSLSGTGSYEQYFGPGTRLTVT.

Turning to this clone: Other DNA sequences from this sample encode an identical CDR3 as well. This chain links TRBV5-1 with TRBJ2-3, with D tentatively TRBD2 (5 bases). The CDR3 has 14 amino acids. Germline V gene sequence: CDR1 SGHRS, CDR2 YFSETQ. The V end lost 4 bases, the J end lost 3 bases, and 12 bases lay between the germline ends. The CDR3 DNA reads TGCGCCAGCAGCCTGGAAGGAGGAACAGATACGCAGTATTTT. Translated, it gives CASSLEGGTDTQYF.

This chain joins TRBV6-1 and TRBJ2-6; D perhaps matches TRBD1 (6 bases). The V gene's germline CDR1 is MNHNS and CDR2 SASEGT. V lost 7 bases to trimming and J lost 2 bases, with 12 bases between them. This CDR3 spans 15 amino acids. The CDR3 nucleotides read TGTGCCAGCATCCCGAAGGGGGCTGGGGCCAACGTCCTGACTTTC. It yields the protein CASIPKGAGANVLTF.

The gene calls are TRBV2 and TRBJ1-3; possible D gene TRBD1, 5 bases. This CDR3 comprises 16 residues. V shed 5 bases and J shed 1 base, with 15 bases lying between them. Germline CDR1 and CDR2: SNHLY and FYNNEI. The CDR3 region is CASSFAEAGSGNTIYF. The CDR3 DNA is TGTGCCAGCAGTTTCGCGGAGGCAGGGTCTGGAAACACCATATATTTT.

V and J are TRBV11-2 and TRBJ1-2; TRBD1 might be the D (5 bases). Germline-derived CDR1 and CDR2 are SGHAT and FQNNGV. CDR3 length: 16 amino acids. The ends were cut back, 1 base at V and 5 bases at J, with 17 bases in the middle. This chain's CDR3 is CASSLGRGQLPYGYTF. The CDR3 DNA sequence: TGTGCCAGCAGCTTAGGCCGGGGCCAACTACCTTATGGCTACACCTTC.

As for this clone: Possible read error: a much larger clone is one base away. Other DNA sequences from this sample encode an identical CDR3 as well. The V gene is TRBV5-4, the J gene TRBJ2-5, with D unclear. The V end was cut by 2 bases, the J end by 3 bases, with 2 bases between. The CDR3 length is 11 residues. Germline CDR1 SGHNT, CDR2 YYREEE (reference sequence). The CDR3 region is CASSFEETQYF. Written as DNA, the CDR3 is TGTGCCAGCAGCTTTGAAGAGACCCAGTACTTC.

This clone came up a few times. The rearrangement joins TRBV27 to TRBJ1-6, with 10 positions matching TRBD1. Germline trimming cut 6 bases from V and 7 bases from J; bases unmatched to any gene: 3. The CDR3 spans 14 residues. Germline V gene sequence: CDR1 MNHEY, CDR2 SMNVEV (reference sequence). The CDR3: CASRLTGGNSPLHF. The CDR3 DNA follows: TGTGCCAGCAGGCTGACAGGGGGCAATTCACCCCTCCACTTT.